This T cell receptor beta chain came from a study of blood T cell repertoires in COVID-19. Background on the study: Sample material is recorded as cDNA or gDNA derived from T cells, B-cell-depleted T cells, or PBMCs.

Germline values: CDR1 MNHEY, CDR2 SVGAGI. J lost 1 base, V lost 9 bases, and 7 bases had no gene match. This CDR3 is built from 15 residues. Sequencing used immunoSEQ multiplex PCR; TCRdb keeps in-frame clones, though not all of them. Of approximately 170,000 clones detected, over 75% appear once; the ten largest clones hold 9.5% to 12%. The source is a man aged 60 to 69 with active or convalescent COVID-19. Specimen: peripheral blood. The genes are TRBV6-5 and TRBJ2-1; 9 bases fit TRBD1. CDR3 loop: CASTRQGGSYNEQFF. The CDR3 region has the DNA TGTGCCAGTACAAGACAGGGGGGTTCCTACAATGAGCAGTTCTTC.